Listed below are T cell receptor beta chains from one sample, sequenced in a study of shared clonotypes between healthy human individuals. Measured with immunoSEQ multiplex PCR; TCRdb has only the in-frame clones, and not every one. The repertoire includes about 460,000 clones, roughly three quarters of them detected once, and about 12% sits in the top ten. The sequenced sample consisted of PBMCs. Every receptor here comes from a woman aged 40 to 50 in good health. Some clones in this sample may be carry-over from other donors' samples. Both conserved end residues are part of each CDR3. D genes are given only for firm matches. Clone size is given for some rows only: seen once, a few or many times, or a class if the clone is expanded.

j_call clone_size v_call d_call cdr3_nt cdr3_aa
TRBJ1-1 - TRBV5-1 - TGCGCCAGCAGCTTCACCGGGACAATCGGACCCATGAACACTGAAGCTTTCTTT CASSFTGTIGPMNTEAFF
TRBJ1-5 - TRBV28 TRBD1 TGTGCCAGCAGCGCACAGGGGGCTGGGAATCAGCCCCAGCATTTT CASSAQGAGNQPQHF
TRBJ2-1 - TRBV14 TRBD2 TGTGCCAGCAGCCAAGCGGTCTTCCCAGCGGGGGACAATGAGCAGTTCTTC CASSQAVFPAGDNEQFF
TRBJ1-1 - TRBV6-5 - TGTGCCAGCAGTTACTCATCGTTCTTAAATGAAGCTTTCTTT CASSYSSFLNEAFF
TRBJ2-7 once TRBV9 TRBD2 TGTGCCAGCAACCGCTTCAACTTTAGCGGGAGGGCCCACGAGCAGTACTTC CASNRFNFSGRAHEQYF
TRBJ1-1 - TRBV18 TRBD1 TGTGCCAGCTCACCGGAGGGACAGACGGCTTTCTTT CASSPEGQTAFF
TRBJ2-7 - TRBV6-4 - TGTGCCAGCAGCTACGGGCCCTCCTACGAGCAGTACTTC CASSYGPSYEQYF
TRBJ1-2 - TRBV6-6 TRBD1 TGTGCCAGCAGTTACGGGACAGGGGTAGGAGGCTACACCTTC CASSYGTGVGGYTF
TRBJ2-5 - TRBV18 - TGTGCCAGCTCACCGGCACGGGACTCCGTTCAAGAGACCCAGTACTTC CASSPARDSVQETQYF
TRBJ2-2 - TRBV7-3 - TGTGCCAGCCGCCCATCGAATACCGGGGAGCTGTTTTTT CASRPSNTGELFF
TRBJ1-5 once TRBV4-1 TRBD1 TGCGCCAGCAGTGATGGACAGGGGATGGGCAATCAGCCCCAGCATTTT CASSDGQGMGNQPQHF
TRBJ2-7 - TRBV9 TRBD1 TGTGCCAGCGGGCGCCAGGGGGACCTCTACGAGCAGTACTTC CASGRQGDLYEQYF
TRBJ2-5 - TRBV4-1 - TGCGCCAGCAGCCAAGATCTAACAGAGCCGACCCAGTACTTC CASSQDLTEPTQYF
TRBJ1-1 many TRBV19 - TGTGCCAGTAGTATGTTGGGAACTGAAGCTTTCTTT CASSMLGTEAFF
TRBJ2-1 many TRBV4-3 TRBD2 TGCGCCAGCAGCCAAGATTATAGCGGGAGGTTCTATGAGCAGTTCTTC CASSQDYSGRFYEQFF
TRBJ2-6 - TRBV5-4 - TGTGCCAGCAGCTTCCCAGGGTATGGGGCCAACGTCCTGACTTTC CASSFPGYGANVLTF
TRBJ2-7 once TRBV5-1 TRBD1 TGCGCCAGCAGCTTGAAGGGACAGACCTTCTCCTACGAGCAGTACTTC CASSLKGQTFSYEQYF
TRBJ2-7 once TRBV28 TRBD1 TGTGCCAGCTCTCCGGGACAGGGGTCTGGCGAGCAGTACTTC CASSPGQGSGEQYF
TRBJ1-1 - TRBV27 - TGTGCCAGCAGTAAGTGGGGCACTGAAGCTTTCTTT CASSKWGTEAFF
TRBJ2-5 - TRBV29-1 TRBD1 TGCAGCACACGGACAGGGACCCAAGAGACCCAGTACTTC CSTRTGTQETQYF
TRBJ2-5 - TRBV5-4 TRBD1 TGTGCCAGCAGCTTGCCGGGGACAGAAGAGACCCAGTACTTC CASSLPGTEETQYF
TRBJ2-7 - TRBV28 TRBD2 TGTGCCAGCAGTTCCGGGGCTAGCGGGAGTTTCTACGAGCAGTACTTC CASSSGASGSFYEQYF
TRBJ2-7 - TRBV5-4 - TGTGCCAACCAGATCGGACGACACGAGCAGTACTTC CANQIGRHEQYF
TRBJ2-1 - TRBV19 TRBD2 TGTGCCAGTAGTACGGGACTAGCGGGAGAGAATGAGCAGTTCTTC CASSTGLAGENEQFF
TRBJ1-2 - TRBV4-2 TRBD1 TGTGCCAGCAGCCAAGATGGGGGAGGGGGCGGACGTCTTGGCTACACCTTC CASSQDGGGGGRLGYTF